The following is a T cell receptor (beta chain) sequence with its context. This sample was taken from a study of control samples from healthy donors and cancer patients. Measured with immunoSEQ multiplex PCR; TCRdb has only the in-frame clones, and not every one. The table lists some 30,000 clones, roughly nine tenths of them singletons, with 3.5% to 5% in the top ten. Source material: formalin-fixed, paraffin-embedded tissue. The TCR originated in a female donor with melanoma.

CDR3 loop: CASSQVSPYGYTF. DNA of the CDR3: TGTGCCAGCAGCCAAGTCTCCCCCTATGGCTACACCTTC. V and J are TRBV3-1 (or the pseudogene TRBV3-2) and TRBJ1-2; no firm D call. The CDR3 is 13 amino acids. Trimming left V 1 base short and J 4 bases short, with 7 bases between. Germline V gene sequence: CDR1 LGHDT, CDR2 YNNKEL (reference sequence).